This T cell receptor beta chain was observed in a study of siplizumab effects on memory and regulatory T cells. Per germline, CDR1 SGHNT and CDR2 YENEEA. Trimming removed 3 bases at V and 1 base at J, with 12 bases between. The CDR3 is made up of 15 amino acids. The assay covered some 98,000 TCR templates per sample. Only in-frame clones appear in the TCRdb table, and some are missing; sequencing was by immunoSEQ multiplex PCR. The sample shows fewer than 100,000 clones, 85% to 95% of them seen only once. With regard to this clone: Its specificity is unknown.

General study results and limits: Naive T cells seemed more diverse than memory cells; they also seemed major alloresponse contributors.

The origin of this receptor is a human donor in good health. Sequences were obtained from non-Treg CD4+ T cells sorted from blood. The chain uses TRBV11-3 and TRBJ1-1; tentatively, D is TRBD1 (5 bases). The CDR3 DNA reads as TGTGCCAGCAGCTTCGCCGGGACGGAGAACACTGAAGCTTTCTTT. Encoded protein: CASSFAGTENTEAFF.